Listed below are T cell receptor beta chains from one sample, sequenced in a study of blood T cell repertoires in COVID-19. Assay: immunoSEQ multiplex PCR; the TCRdb copy retains only in-frame clones and omits some. Of some 160,000 clones in the sample, more than 75% are singletons; the top ten hold about 2%. The sequencing input was peripheral blood. Receptors originate from a man in his late teens or twenties with acute or convalescent COVID-19. Each CDR3 is given with its conserved first and last residue. D genes are given only for firm matches. Size is stated for part of the rows, as once, few or many counts, or as a class when the clone is expanded.

D gene: TRBD1
clone size: -
V gene: TRBV5-6
J gene: TRBJ2-7
CDR3 DNA: TGTGCCAGCACCCTGGGACAGGCGTTGTACGAGCAGTACTTC
CDR3 protein: CASTLGQALYEQYF

D gene: -
clone size: few
V gene: TRBV3-1/TRBV3-2
J gene: TRBJ1-1
CDR3 DNA: TGTGCCAGCAGCCAGGGGGCTGGGGCTTTCTTT
CDR3 protein: CASSQGAGAFF

D gene: -
clone size: -
V gene: TRBV19
J gene: TRBJ1-1
CDR3 DNA: TGTGCCAGTAGTATGCGGGTACGCACTGAAGCTTTCTTT
CDR3 protein: CASSMRVRTEAFF

D gene: TRBD1
clone size: -
V gene: TRBV18
J gene: TRBJ1-2
CDR3 DNA: TGTGCCAGCTCACCCGACAGGGTCCATGGCTACACCTTC
CDR3 protein: CASSPDRVHGYTF

D gene: TRBD1
clone size: -
V gene: TRBV6-5
J gene: TRBJ1-2
CDR3 DNA: TGTGCCAGCAGGGTTGGACAGGGTGGGTATGGCTACACCTTC
CDR3 protein: CASRVGQGGYGYTF

D gene: TRBD1
clone size: -
V gene: TRBV19
J gene: TRBJ1-1
CDR3 DNA: TGTGCCAGTAGTAAACCGGGACAGATCCGCTACTTT
CDR3 protein: CASSKPGQIRYF

D gene: TRBD2
clone size: once
V gene: TRBV5-1
J gene: TRBJ2-3
CDR3 DNA: TGCGCCAGCAGCTTCCCACTAGCGGGGGGGCCCACAGATACGCAGTATTTT
CDR3 protein: CASSFPLAGGPTDTQYF

D gene: -
clone size: -
V gene: TRBV5-1
J gene: TRBJ1-3
CDR3 DNA: TGCGCCAGCAGCTTGGACGGGGGAGGAAACACCATATATTTT
CDR3 protein: CASSLDGGGNTIYF

D gene: TRBD1
clone size: -
V gene: TRBV18
J gene: TRBJ1-5
CDR3 DNA: TGTGCCAGCTCACAGGGACAGGGGGCGAGTTTCGGCAATCAGCCCCAGCATTTT
CDR3 protein: CASSQGQGASFGNQPQHF

D gene: -
clone size: -
V gene: TRBV24-1
J gene: TRBJ2-2
CDR3 DNA: TGTGCCACCAGTGACCCGTTCACCGGGGAGCTGTTTTTT
CDR3 protein: CATSDPFTGELFF

D gene: -
clone size: -
V gene: TRBV7-9
J gene: TRBJ1-4
CDR3 DNA: TGTGCCAGCAGCTTAGGGGCTACTAATGAAAAACTGTTTTTT
CDR3 protein: CASSLGATNEKLFF

D gene: TRBD1
clone size: -
V gene: TRBV19
J gene: TRBJ1-5
CDR3 DNA: TGTGCCAGTACTCGGGACAGGGTAGACTTTTATAGCAATCAGCCCCAGCATTTT
CDR3 protein: CASTRDRVDFYSNQPQHF

D gene: TRBD1
clone size: -
V gene: TRBV7-9
J gene: TRBJ2-1
CDR3 DNA: TGTGCCAGCAGCTCCCGGGACAGGAGCTACAATGAGCAGTTCTTC
CDR3 protein: CASSSRDRSYNEQFF

D gene: TRBD2
clone size: -
V gene: TRBV27
J gene: TRBJ2-1
CDR3 DNA: TGTGCCAGCAGTTTATTGCGCGGGGGGCGCATGAATGAGCAGTTCTTC
CDR3 protein: CASSLLRGGRMNEQFF

D gene: -
clone size: -
V gene: TRBV24-1
J gene: TRBJ1-5
CDR3 DNA: TGTGCCACCAGTGGGCAGGTTCCCAATCAGCCCCAGCATTTT
CDR3 protein: CATSGQVPNQPQHF

D gene: TRBD1
clone size: -
V gene: TRBV19
J gene: TRBJ1-5
CDR3 DNA: TGTGCCAGTACCAGGGGGCCGAATATCGGCAATCAGCCCCAGCATTTT
CDR3 protein: CASTRGPNIGNQPQHF

D gene: -
clone size: -
V gene: TRBV24-1
J gene: TRBJ2-2
CDR3 DNA: TGTGCCACCAGTGATTTTTTGGGCCACGCGAACACCGGGGAGCTGTTTTTT
CDR3 protein: CATSDFLGHANTGELFF

D gene: -
clone size: -
V gene: TRBV5-1
J gene: TRBJ2-3
CDR3 DNA: TGCGCCAGCAGCTTACAGGGCGCCACTAGCACAGATACGCAGTATTTT
CDR3 protein: CASSLQGATSTDTQYF

D gene: TRBD1
clone size: once
V gene: TRBV18
J gene: TRBJ1-2
CDR3 DNA: TGTGCCAGCTCAACCACAGGGGGTATTGCTAACTATGGCTACACCTTC
CDR3 protein: CASSTTGGIANYGYTF

D gene: TRBD1
clone size: -
V gene: TRBV27
J gene: TRBJ1-5
CDR3 DNA: TGTGCCAGCGGAAGACAGGGGATGGAGCAGCCCCAGCATTTT
CDR3 protein: CASGRQGMEQPQHF

D gene: -
clone size: -
V gene: TRBV7-9
J gene: TRBJ1-4
CDR3 DNA: TGTGCCAGCAGCTTACCAGGGTTGGATGAAAAACTGTTTTTT
CDR3 protein: CASSLPGLDEKLFF

D gene: TRBD2
clone size: -
V gene: TRBV5-1
J gene: TRBJ2-5
CDR3 DNA: TGCGCCAGCAGCGGACTAGCGGCCTCGACCCAGTACTTC
CDR3 protein: CASSGLAASTQYF

D gene: -
clone size: -
V gene: TRBV9
J gene: TRBJ1-1
CDR3 DNA: TGTGCCAGCAGCCCCCTCGGGGGTGAAGCTTTCTTT
CDR3 protein: CASSPLGGEAFF

D gene: TRBD1
clone size: -
V gene: TRBV2
J gene: TRBJ2-5
CDR3 DNA: TGTGCCAGCAGCTTGGACAGGGGGCGGCAAGAGACCCAGTACTTC
CDR3 protein: CASSLDRGRQETQYF

D gene: -
clone size: -
V gene: TRBV5-1
J gene: TRBJ2-1
CDR3 DNA: TGCGCCAGCAGCATGTCAGGGGAGCAGTTCTTC
CDR3 protein: CASSMSGEQFF

D gene: -
clone size: -
V gene: TRBV5-1
J gene: TRBJ1-4
CDR3 DNA: TGCGCCAGCAGCTTGGGTCTTGCAACTAATGAAAAACTGTTTTTT
CDR3 protein: CASSLGLATNEKLFF

D gene: -
clone size: -
V gene: TRBV5-1
J gene: TRBJ1-2
CDR3 DNA: TGCGCCAGCAGCTTTGGTGGGGAGGGCTACACCTTC
CDR3 protein: CASSFGGEGYTF

D gene: -
clone size: -
V gene: TRBV21-1
J gene: TRBJ2-2
CDR3 DNA: TGTGCCAGCAGCAAGGAAGGGGACGGGGAGCTGTTTTTT
CDR3 protein: CASSKEGDGELFF

D gene: TRBD1
clone size: -
V gene: TRBV5-4
J gene: TRBJ1-1
CDR3 DNA: TGTGCCAGCAGTTCTGGACAGGGGGGAAACACTGAAGCTTTCTTT
CDR3 protein: CASSSGQGGNTEAFF

D gene: TRBD1
clone size: -
V gene: TRBV12-3/TRBV12-4
J gene: TRBJ1-2
CDR3 DNA: TGTGCCAGCAGACGGACAGGACCTTATGGCTACACCTTC
CDR3 protein: CASRRTGPYGYTF

D gene: -
clone size: -
V gene: TRBV27
J gene: TRBJ2-7
CDR3 DNA: TGTGCCAGCAGCCAACAGGGATCCCGCTCCTACGAGCAGTACTTC
CDR3 protein: CASSQQGSRSYEQYF

D gene: -
clone size: -
V gene: TRBV11-2
J gene: TRBJ1-1
CDR3 DNA: TGTGCCAGCAGCTTAGTAAGGGGTGGAACTGAAGCTTTCTTT
CDR3 protein: CASSLVRGGTEAFF

D gene: TRBD1
clone size: -
V gene: TRBV24-1
J gene: TRBJ1-2
CDR3 DNA: TGTGCCACCAGTGACCCCGGACAGGGGGCTGACTATGGCTACACCTTC
CDR3 protein: CATSDPGQGADYGYTF

D gene: -
clone size: -
V gene: TRBV19
J gene: TRBJ1-1
CDR3 DNA: TGTGCCAGTAGTATACGAGGCCCGCTCGAACTGGCTTTCTTT
CDR3 protein: CASSIRGPLELAFF

D gene: TRBD2
clone size: -
V gene: TRBV6-5
J gene: TRBJ2-2
CDR3 DNA: TGTGCCAGCAGTTTACGGGGGGAGGCCGGGGAGCTGTTTTTT
CDR3 protein: CASSLRGEAGELFF

D gene: TRBD2
clone size: once
V gene: TRBV19
J gene: TRBJ2-7
CDR3 DNA: TGTGCCAGTAGTATAGAAGGAGCTAGCGGGACTTACGAGCAGTACTTC
CDR3 protein: CASSIEGASGTYEQYF

D gene: -
clone size: -
V gene: TRBV3-1/TRBV3-2
J gene: TRBJ1-2
CDR3 DNA: TGTGCCAGCAGCCAAGTAGAACGCGGGGTCAACACCTTC
CDR3 protein: CASSQVERGVNTF

D gene: TRBD1
clone size: few
V gene: TRBV14
J gene: TRBJ1-1
CDR3 DNA: TGTGCCAGCAGCCAAGATCGGGACAGGGGATGGAACACTGAAGCTTTCTTT
CDR3 protein: CASSQDRDRGWNTEAFF

D gene: TRBD1
clone size: -
V gene: TRBV15
J gene: TRBJ1-6
CDR3 DNA: TGTGCCACCAGCAGAGATGGGGACAGGGTTTCACCCCTCCACTTT
CDR3 protein: CATSRDGDRVSPLHF

D gene: TRBD1
clone size: once
V gene: TRBV2
J gene: TRBJ2-7
CDR3 DNA: TGTGCCAGCAGTGAAGGGGGACAGGGGTACGAGCAGTACTTC
CDR3 protein: CASSEGGQGYEQYF

D gene: -
clone size: -
V gene: TRBV14
J gene: TRBJ1-4
CDR3 DNA: TGTGCCAGCAGCCGTAGCCAAGAGTATGAGAAGGGGCGCCGGGAAAAACTGTTTTTT
CDR3 protein: CASSRSQEYEKGRREKLFF

D gene: -
clone size: few
V gene: TRBV5-5
J gene: TRBJ1-1
CDR3 DNA: TGTGCCAGCAGCTTGGGCTCAGTGAACACTGAAGCTTTCTTT
CDR3 protein: CASSLGSVNTEAFF

D gene: -
clone size: -
V gene: TRBV30
J gene: TRBJ2-1
CDR3 DNA: TGTGCCTGGAGTTCCGCGGCTTACAATGAGCAGTTCTTC
CDR3 protein: CAWSSAAYNEQFF

D gene: TRBD1
clone size: -
V gene: TRBV18
J gene: TRBJ1-1
CDR3 DNA: TGTGCCAGCTCACCCTATGGACAGGGGCGGACTGAAGCTTTCTTT
CDR3 protein: CASSPYGQGRTEAFF

D gene: -
clone size: -
V gene: TRBV7-8
J gene: TRBJ2-7
CDR3 DNA: TGTGCCAGCAGCTTGAGAAGCGGGCCGACCTACGAGCAGTACTTC
CDR3 protein: CASSLRSGPTYEQYF

D gene: TRBD1
clone size: -
V gene: TRBV7-9
J gene: TRBJ1-1
CDR3 DNA: TGTGCCAGCACCGGACAGGAGAACACTGAAGCTTTCTTT
CDR3 protein: CASTGQENTEAFF